The present T cell receptor beta chain was sequenced within a study of regulatory T cells in long-lasting Graves disease. This clonotype came up a few times. Its matching antigen is unknown. This clone may be a read error of a much larger clone one base away. Trimming took 5 bases from V and 8 from J; bases not matched to a gene: 11. CDR1 is DFQATT and CDR2 is SNEGSKA in the germline V gene (reference sequence). The CDR3 runs 14 residues. Noted time point: newly diagnosed GD, antithyroid drugs for less than 3 months. TCR sequences were obtained from RNA taken from PBMCs. TCR beta libraries were built with iRepertoire HTBI primers and Arm-PCR of CDR3 regions. Via MiXCR, TCRdb re-called the multiplex PCR reads, giving one row per CDR3 protein. The table lists 500,000 or so distinct CDR3 sequences, 15% to 20% of them singletons. General study results and limits: Few sampled subjects may have lowered accuracy.

The data were also submitted as part of a second study, on T cells in Graves' hyperthyroidism and ophthalmopathy. As reported in that work: First-round RT-PCR targeting the TCR CDR3 was performed with the HTBI primer set.

The chain couples TRBV20-1 to TRBJ2-1, with 8 bases lining up with TRBD2. Sample: peripheral blood mononuclear cells (PBMCs), taken at new diagnosis, from a patient treated with antithyroid drugs. This TCR was recovered from a man in his forties with Graves disease. In DNA, the CDR3 is TGCAGTGCTTCAACTAACGGGAGGGTCTATGAGCAGTTCTTC. Its protein product is CSASTNGRVYEQFF.